These 29 T cell receptor beta chains came from one sample sequenced in a study of cytomegalovirus exposure and HLA in healthy donors. PCR primers comprised 60 Vbeta and 13 Jbeta primers. Produced via immunoSEQ multiplex PCR; TCRdb's table is partial and in-frame only. The data show some 120,000 clones, with approximately 78% seen just once and approximately 0.99% held by the top ten. The sample taken for sequencing was PBMCs. The receptors here all came from a woman aged 25 to 39 in good health and CMV-seronegative.

This clone was seen many times. The chain carries TRBV6-1 and TRBJ1-2, with D possibly TRBD1 on 6 matching bases. There are 15 residues in the CDR3. Per the germline V gene, CDR1 is MNHNS and CDR2 is SASEGT. Trimming stripped 3 bases from V and 2 bases from J, with 13 bases between. CDR3: CASSDNPGVNYGYTF. The CDR3 nucleotides read TGTGCCAGCAGTGATAATCCAGGGGTCAACTATGGCTACACCTTC.

The chain's CDR3 is CASSFDASGELFF. CDR3 nucleotide sequence: TGCGCCAGCAGCTTCGATGCGTCCGGGGAGCTGTTTTTT. The V and J genes are TRBV5-1 and TRBJ2-2, with D unresolved. There are 13 residues in the CDR3. Deletions cut 2 bases from V and 6 bases from J, with 8 bases between. The germline V gene has CDR1 SGHRS and CDR2 YFSETQ.

This clone appeared once. V gene TRBV5-1 combines with J gene TRBJ1-4; maybe TRBD1 (5 bases). Deletions cut 0 bases from V and 4 bases from J, with 10 bases between. Germline lookup yields CDR1 SGHRS and CDR2 YFSETQ. This CDR3 contains 15 residues. The CDR3 here is CASSLAGLGNEKLFF. CDR3 coding DNA: TGCGCCAGCAGCTTGGCGGGACTTGGTAATGAAAAACTGTTTTTT.

This chain links TRBV11-1 with TRBJ2-5, with D tentatively TRBD2 (6 bases). In germline, CDR1 is SGHAT, CDR2 FQDESV (reference sequence). V was clipped by 6 bases and J by 2 bases, with 19 bases between them. The CDR3 contains 16 residues. CDR3 sequence: CASSRGATSQQETQYF. CDR3 bases: TGTGCCAGCAGTCGAGGCGCCACTAGCCAACAAGAGACCCAGTACTTC. The variable domain in full, completed from reference TRBV11-1 and TRBJ2-5, reads EAEVAQSPRYKITEKSQAVAFWCDPISGHATLYWYRQILGQGPELLVQFQDESVVDDSQLPKDRFSAERLKGVDSTLKIQPAELGDSAMYLCASSRGATSQQETQYFGPGTRLLVL.

The chain combines TRBV19 with TRBJ1-1; TRBD1 agrees at 8 bases. Germline loops: CDR1 LNHDA, CDR2 SQIVND (reference sequence). This CDR3 region has 15 residues. V lost 4 bases, J lost 5 bases, and 9 bases stayed unmatched. The CDR3 sequence: CASSTLRGRGTEAFF. The CDR3 DNA reads as TGTGCCAGTAGTACCCTCAGGGGGCGCGGGACTGAAGCTTTCTTT.

The chain couples TRBV29-1 to TRBJ2-7; 9 nucleotides align to TRBD1. Germline CDR1 and CDR2: SQVTM and ANQGSEA. This CDR3 comprises 12 residues. Unmatched junction bases numbered 3, after V lost 7 bases and J lost 2 bases. In DNA form, the CDR3 reads TGCAGCGCAACAGGGGGCCCCTACGAGCAGTACTTC. Protein product: CSATGGPYEQYF.

The chain joins TRBV6-5 to TRBJ2-2; TRBD1 agrees at 8 bases. The CDR3 totals 15 residues. Trimming at V came to 5 bases and at J to 4 bases, leaving 6 bases not matched to a gene. The germline gives CDR1 MNHEY, CDR2 SVGAGI. The CDR3 coding sequence is TGTGCCAGCAGTCGACAGGGGTTGAGCACCGGGGAGCTGTTTTTT. Translation gives CASSRQGLSTGELFF.

V and J are TRBV5-8 and TRBJ1-2; 9 bases are a match to TRBD1. The CDR3 spans 14 residues. Germline V gene lookup returns CDR1 SGHTS and CDR2 YDEGEE. J was trimmed by 7 bases and V by 0 bases; bases with no gene match: 4. The CDR3 spells CASSLDRGRGGYTF. CDR3 DNA: TGTGCCAGCAGCTTGGACAGGGGGCGCGGTGGCTACACCTTC.

The chain carries TRBV15 and TRBJ2-7; 8 nucleotides line up with TRBD1. Germline V gene sequence: CDR1 LNHNV, CDR2 YYDKDF (reference sequence). The CDR3 runs 15 residues. J gave up 4 bases and V 4 bases, and 9 bases lay outside the gene matches. CDR3 sequence (DNA): TGTGCCACCAGCATAGGACAGGGCTGGAGGTACGAGCAGTACTTC. Translated: CATSIGQGWRYEQYF.

The chain carries TRBV5-4 and TRBJ2-6; 7 bases agree with TRBD1. The ends lost 4 bases at V and 0 bases at J; junction bases unmatched: 10. The CDR3 sequence is 18 residues long. CDR1 and CDR2 (germline): SGHNT, YYREEE (reference sequence). The CDR3 DNA reads as TGTGCCAGCAGCCAAGGGGGCACCCAGAGCTCTGGGGCCAACGTCCTGACTTTC. Its translation is CASSQGGTQSSGANVLTF.

V and J are TRBV19 and TRBJ2-7; 12 nucleotides match TRBD2. The CDR3 is 16 amino acids. CDR1 and CDR2 from the germline V gene are LNHDA and SQIVND (reference sequence). The trim removed 1 base at V and 6 bases at J, leaving 7 bases unmatched. The CDR3 bases are TGTGCCAGTAGTATAGCCCTAGCGGGAGGGCCCGGCGAGCAGTACTTC. This gives the protein CASSIALAGGPGEQYF.

The chain employs TRBV4-1 and TRBJ2-5; tentative D call: TRBD2 (6 bases). The end of the DNA is better explained by TRBJ2-7, so the J call may be wrong. Per the germline V gene, CDR1 is MGHRA and CDR2 is YSYEKL. CDR3 length equals 15 residues. CDR3 sequence reads: CASSQVGTLSYEQYF. CDR3 nucleotide sequence: TGCGCCAGCAGCCAAGTAGGGACTCTATCCTACGAGCAGTACTTC.

For this clone: At one of its ends the junction is not consistent with the germline gene, which may arise from a read error. The chain carries TRBV7-9 and TRBJ1-2, with D unclear. The CDR3 is made up of 11 amino acids. The germline CDR1 and CDR2 sequences are SEHNR and FQNEAQ (reference sequence). DNA for the CDR3: TGTTCCAGCAGCCAAGAGGTTGGCTACACCTTC. Its translation: CSSSQEVGYTF.

This clone has only a few counts. The chain carries TRBV6-4 and TRBJ2-2; no reliable D call. Trimming removed 3 bases from V and 6 bases from J, with 8 bases in between. CDR1 is MRHNA, CDR2 SNTAGT, per germline. The CDR3 runs to 13 residues. The chain's CDR3 is CASSESNSGELFF. The DNA of the CDR3 is TGTGCCAGCAGTGAGTCTAACTCCGGGGAGCTGTTTTTT.

This clone was detected once. This chain links TRBV9 with TRBJ2-3; 12 nucleotides line up with TRBD2. V shed 0 bases, J shed 6 bases, and the junction held 2 bases outside the gene matches. This CDR3 contains 15 residues. Per germline, CDR1 SGDLS and CDR2 YYNGEE. Here the CDR3 reads CASSVETSGRDTQYF. The CDR3 DNA reads as TGTGCCAGCAGCGTAGAAACTAGCGGGAGGGATACGCAGTATTTT.

The chain is built from TRBV7-8 and TRBJ1-4, with 11 bases identical to TRBD1. Unmatched junction bases numbered 4, after V lost 5 bases and J lost 8 bases. CDR1 and CDR2 (germline): SGHVS, FQNEAQ. This CDR3 is 14 amino acids long. The CDR3 coding sequence is TGTGCCAGCAGCCTGGGGACAGGGGGGGAAAAACTGTTTTTT. This encodes CASSLGTGGEKLFF.

This clone appeared a few times. Here the CDR3 reads CASSVTTGGENTQYF. CDR3 nucleotide sequence: TGTGCCAGCAGTGTGACGACAGGGGGCGAGAATACGCAGTATTTT. The chain recombines TRBV6-1 with TRBJ2-3, with 10 positions matching TRBD1. V trimming: 4 bases; J trimming: 7 bases; junction bases outside the gene matches: 8. Germline V gene sequence: CDR1 MNHNS, CDR2 SASEGT. The CDR3 length is 15 residues.

In this sample, this clone turned up once. The rearrangement uses TRBV7-6 and TRBJ1-2; 10 nucleotides agree with TRBD1. V gave up 3 bases and J gave up 6 bases; unmatched junction bases: 1. Germline values: CDR1 SGHVS, CDR2 FNYEAQ. This CDR3 spans 13 amino acids. CDR3 in amino acids: CASSFGQGDGYTF. The CDR3 DNA reads as TGTGCCAGCAGCTTTGGACAGGGGGATGGCTACACCTTC.

CDR3 DNA: TGTGCCAGCAGCCGGACATTTCATTCGGTTAATGGCTACACCTTC. The encoded protein is CASSRTFHSVNGYTF. V is TRBV27 and J is TRBJ1-2, with a tentative D call TRBD1 (5 bases). CDR1 is MNHEY, CDR2 SMNVEV, per germline (reference sequence). The V and J ends lost 6 bases and 6 bases respectively, with 20 bases between them. This CDR3 is 15 amino acids long.

The chain couples TRBV6-1 to TRBJ1-6, with D unclear. Germline values: CDR1 MNHNS, CDR2 SASEGT. With 6 bases removed from V and 9 bases from J, the gap between germline ends came to 12 bases. The CDR3 length is 13 residues. CDR3 amino acids: CASRPGSSSPLHF. The CDR3 nucleotides are TGTGCCAGCAGGCCGGGGTCTAGTTCACCCCTCCACTTT.

V gene TRBV5-1 combines with J gene TRBJ2-1; TRBD2 matches at 14 bases. In germline, CDR1 is SGHRS, CDR2 YFSETQ. This CDR3 has 16 amino acids. After removal of 5 bases from V and 10 bases from J, the junction contained 11 bases not matched to a gene. The CDR3 spells CASSSPGTSGRKEQFF. The CDR3 DNA sequence: TGCGCCAGCAGTTCCCCCGGGACTAGCGGGAGAAAAGAGCAGTTCTTC.

The chain joins TRBV11-2 to TRBJ2-7, with TRBD2 matching 8 bases. The V and J ends lost 4 bases and 0 bases, in that order; junction bases with no gene match: 5. Germline V gene lookup returns CDR1 SGHAT and CDR2 FQNNGV. CDR3 length: 15 amino acids. DNA for the CDR3: TGTGCCAGCAGCTATATAGCGGGGCCCTCCTACGAGCAGTACTTC. Translating it yields CASSYIAGPSYEQYF.

V and J are TRBV2 and TRBJ2-1; 9 nucleotides align to TRBD2. J gave up 6 bases and V 8 bases, and 5 bases lay outside the gene matches. Germline lookup yields CDR1 SNHLY and CDR2 FYNNEI. This CDR3 contains 13 residues. CDR3 protein: CASCSGRANEQFF. For the CDR3, the DNA is TGTGCCAGCTGTAGCGGGAGAGCCAATGAGCAGTTCTTC.

The V call is TRBV10-1, the J call TRBJ2-5; the match to TRBD2 covers 9 bases. Per the germline V gene, CDR1 is WNHNN and CDR2 is SYGVQD (reference sequence). The CDR3 spans 15 residues. V gave up 4 bases and J gave up 4 bases; unmatched junction bases: 7. The CDR3 DNA reads TGCGCCAGCAGTGCTGGCGGGGGGGCAGGAGAGACCCAGTACTTC. Its protein product is CASSAGGGAGETQYF.

V is TRBV19 and J is TRBJ2-7, with 7 nucleotides matching TRBD1. The CDR3 runs 13 residues. Germline V gene lookup returns CDR1 LNHDA and CDR2 SQIVND (reference sequence). V lost 4 bases and J lost 3; bases outside the gene matches: 3. The CDR3 DNA reads as TGTGCCAGTAGTAGGGACAGCAACTACGAGCAGTACTTC. Protein product: CASSRDSNYEQYF.

The chain is built from TRBV5-1 and TRBJ2-7; no clear D gene. The CDR3 has 14 amino acids. The ends were cut back, 2 bases at V and 1 base at J, with 10 bases in the middle. Germline V gene sequence: CDR1 SGHRS, CDR2 YFSETQ. CDR3 bases: TGCGCCAGCAGCTTACGACTGGGTTCCTACGAGCAGTACTTC. This sequence encodes CASSLRLGSYEQYF.

The chain uses TRBV13 and TRBJ2-7; D is perhaps TRBD2 (6 bases). This CDR3 contains 13 residues. Germline lookup yields CDR1 PRHDT and CDR2 FYEKMQ (reference sequence). Trimming removed 5 bases at V and 1 base at J, with 9 bases between. In DNA, the CDR3 is TGTGCCAGCAGCCCGGGGAGGTCCTACGAGCAGTACTTC. This sequence encodes CASSPGRSYEQYF.

V and J are TRBV5-4 and TRBJ2-5; TRBD2 agrees at 12 bases. The V gene end was trimmed by 4 bases and the J gene end by 7 bases; junction bases not matched to a gene: 8. Germline loops: CDR1 SGHNT, CDR2 YYREEE (reference sequence). This CDR3 has 15 amino acids. The CDR3 here is CASSLGTSGLGTQYF. As DNA, the CDR3 is TGTGCCAGCAGCCTCGGGACTAGCGGGCTTGGGACCCAGTACTTC.

The chain uses TRBV2 and TRBJ2-7; TRBD1 matches at 7 bases. This CDR3 spans 12 amino acids. Losses at the gene ends were 6 bases for V and 4 bases for J; bases not matched to a gene: 3. CDR1 is SNHLY and CDR2 is FYNNEI in the germline V gene. The DNA of the CDR3 is TGTGCCAGCAGGATCAGGGGGTACGAGCAGTACTTC. Protein sequence: CASRIRGYEQYF.